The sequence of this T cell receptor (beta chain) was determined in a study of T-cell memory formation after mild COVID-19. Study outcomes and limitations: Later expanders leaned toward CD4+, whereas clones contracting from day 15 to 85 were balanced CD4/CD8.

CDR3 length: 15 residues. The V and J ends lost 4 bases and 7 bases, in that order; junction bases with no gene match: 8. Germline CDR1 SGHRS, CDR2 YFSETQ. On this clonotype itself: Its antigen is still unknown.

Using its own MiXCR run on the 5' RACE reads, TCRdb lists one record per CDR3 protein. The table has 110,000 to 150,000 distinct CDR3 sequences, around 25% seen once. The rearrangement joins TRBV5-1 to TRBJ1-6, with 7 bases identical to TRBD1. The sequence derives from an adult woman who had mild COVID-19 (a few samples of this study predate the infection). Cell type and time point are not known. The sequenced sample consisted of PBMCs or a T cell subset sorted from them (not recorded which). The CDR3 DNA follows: TGCGCCAGCAGCCTTAACCTGGACAGGAATTCACCCCTCCACTTT. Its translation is CASSLNLDRNSPLHF.